A selection of T cell receptor beta chains follows, all from one sample in a study of T cells in localized non-small cell lung cancer. Assay: immunoSEQ multiplex PCR; the TCRdb copy retains only in-frame clones and omits some. Of roughly 58,000 clones listed, roughly 79% are singletons. This specimen consisted of PBMCs, obtained before any cancer treatment. Source of these receptors: a man aged 40 to 69 with stage II lung adenocarcinoma. CDR3s include the opening cysteine and the closing phenylalanine or tryptophan. D genes are given only for firm matches. Clone sizes are given selectively: once, few, many, or a class where the clone is expanded.

>TRBV11-2|NA|TRBD1|TRBJ1-3
TGTGCCAGCAGCCCCTTGACAGGGGATGGAAACACCATATATTTT
CASSPLTGDGNTIYF
>TRBV7-8|NA|TRBD1|TRBJ1-4
TGTGCCAGCAGCTTAAGTGGACAGGGGAATGAAAAACTGTTTTTT
CASSLSGQGNEKLFF
>TRBV4-1|NA|NA|TRBJ2-7
TGCGCCAGCAGCCAAGGGACAGAGCCATTAGGGGAGCAGTACTTC
CASSQGTEPLGEQYF
>TRBV15|NA|TRBD2|TRBJ2-5
TGTGCCACCAGCAGCGGACTAGCGGGACACCAAGAGACCCAGTACTTC
CATSSGLAGHQETQYF
>TRBV18|NA|NA|TRBJ2-7
TGTGCCAGCTCACCACCCTCCGGGGCCTCCCTGGAGCAGTACTTC
CASSPPSGASLEQYF
>TRBV5-8|NA|TRBD2|TRBJ2-7
TGTGCCAGCAGCTTGCCCGGGGGGGCCACCTACGAGCAGTACTTC
CASSLPGGATYEQYF
>TRBV2|once|NA|TRBJ1-1
TGTGCCAGCAGATTTAGAGAAGCGCGGAACACTGAAGCTTTCTTT
CASRFREARNTEAFF
>TRBV6-6|NA|NA|TRBJ1-2
TGTGCCAGCAGTTACTCGTACCAGGGTGGTGGCTACACCTTC
CASSYSYQGGGYTF
>TRBV29-1|many|TRBD1|TRBJ1-1
TGCAGCGTGGGTCGGACAGGCCGCGGCACTGAAGCTTTCTTT
CSVGRTGRGTEAFF
>TRBV11-2|NA|NA|TRBJ2-7
TGTGCCAGCAGCCTAGGAACCTCCTACGAGCAGTACTTC
CASSLGTSYEQYF
>TRBV6-5|once|NA|TRBJ2-2
TGTGCCATCAAGGGCAGGGGGAACACCGGGGAGCTGTTTTTT
CAIKGRGNTGELFF
>TRBV5-1|NA|NA|TRBJ2-2
TGCGCCAGCAGCTTGATAACAGGGAGCACCGGGGAGCTGTTTTTT
CASSLITGSTGELFF
>TRBV7-9|NA|TRBD2|TRBJ2-3
TGTGCCAGCAGCCCCTGGCTAGCGGGAGCACGGGATACGCAGTATTTT
CASSPWLAGARDTQYF
>TRBV29-1|NA|TRBD1|TRBJ2-5
TGCAGCGCAATGGACAGGGGGGAGACCCAGTACTTC
CSAMDRGETQYF
>TRBV6-5|once|TRBD1|TRBJ2-1
TGTGCCAGCAGTTCAGGGGGCGGAGGTTACAATGAGCAGTTCTTC
CASSSGGGGYNEQFF
>TRBV6-1|NA|NA|TRBJ2-3
TGTGCCAGCACCTCGACAGATACGCAGTATTTT
CASTSTDTQYF
>TRBV6-5|NA|TRBD2|TRBJ2-2
TGTGCCAGCAGCCGAAAGACTAGCGGAGTCGGGGAGCTGTTTTTT
CASSRKTSGVGELFF
>TRBV27|NA|TRBD1|TRBJ2-1
TGTGCCAGCAGTCATGGAACAGGGGACAATGAGCAGTTCTTC
CASSHGTGDNEQFF
>TRBV2|few|NA|TRBJ2-5
TGTGCCAGCAGTGAAGAGGGAGAGACCCAGTACTTC
CASSEEGETQYF
>TRBV21-1|NA|NA|TRBJ2-3
TGTGCCAGCAGCAAACTTCTAGCGGGAGATACGCAGTATTTT
CASSKLLAGDTQYF
>TRBV19|NA|TRBD1|TRBJ1-2
TGTGCCAGTAGTGCGGGACAGGCCTATGGCTACACCTTC
CASSAGQAYGYTF
>TRBV27|NA|NA|TRBJ1-1
TGTGCCAGCAGTACCGCAGGGGACACTGAAGCTTTCTTT
CASSTAGDTEAFF
>TRBV2|NA|TRBD2|TRBJ2-2
TGTGCCAGCAGTCAACTAGCGGGCCCGAACACCGGGGAGCTGTTTTTT
CASSQLAGPNTGELFF
>TRBV19|NA|NA|TRBJ2-7
TGTGCCAGTAGTATAGTTGGGACTTGGGGAGGTAACCACGAGCAGTACTTC
CASSIVGTWGGNHEQYF
>TRBV7-8|NA|NA|TRBJ1-2
TGTGCCAGCAGCCTAGAAAGCGGGGCAGGTGGCTACACCTTC
CASSLESGAGGYTF
>TRBV2|NA|TRBD1|TRBJ2-7
TGTGCCAGCAGCGCTACAGGGGGTTTCTACGAGCAGTACTTC
CASSATGGFYEQYF
>TRBV5-7|NA|TRBD1|TRBJ1-5
TGTGCCAGCAGCTTGGGGAGCAGGGGGCTCAATCAGCCCCAGCATTTT
CASSLGSRGLNQPQHF
>TRBV6-1|NA|TRBD1|TRBJ2-1
TGTGCCAGCAGTGAAGGGGGGACAGGGGCTTGGAATGAGCAGTTCTTC
CASSEGGTGAWNEQFF
>TRBV2|NA|TRBD2|TRBJ2-3
TGTGCCAGCAGGAGGACTAGCGGGAGGGCCCTACGCACAGATACGCAGTATTTT
CASRRTSGRALRTDTQYF
>TRBV18|few|TRBD1|TRBJ1-2
TGTGCCAGCTCACTGGGACAGGGGGCGCGGAATGGCTACACCTTC
CASSLGQGARNGYTF
>TRBV6-6|NA|NA|TRBJ2-7
TGTGCCAGCTCCAAGACCCAGGGATCCTACGAGCAGTACTTC
CASSKTQGSYEQYF
>TRBV7-3|NA|NA|TRBJ2-7
TGTGCCAGCAGCTTAGAGAAAGGCTACGAGCAGTACTTC
CASSLEKGYEQYF
>TRBV7-3|few|TRBD1|TRBJ2-3
TGTGCCAGCAGCCCACAGGGGGGCGCAGATACGCAGTATTTT
CASSPQGGADTQYF
>TRBV4-1|NA|NA|TRBJ2-7
TGCGCCAGCAGCCAAGCGGTCACCTACGAGCAGTACTTC
CASSQAVTYEQYF
>TRBV7-2|NA|NA|TRBJ1-3
TGTGCCAGCAGCTTAGGGAGTATGGTGGGAAACACCATATATTTT
CASSLGSMVGNTIYF
>TRBV11-3|NA|TRBD2|TRBJ2-7
TGTGCCAGCAGCCCCCCTGTAGCGGGGGGAAGCTACGAGCAGTACTTC
CASSPPVAGGSYEQYF
>TRBV30|NA|NA|TRBJ1-1
TGTGCCTGGAGTGAGGACGGAAACACTGAAGCTTTCTTT
CAWSEDGNTEAFF
>TRBV7-9|NA|NA|TRBJ2-1
TGTGCCAGCAGCTTAGAAGGCGGGCGTTACAATGAGCAGTTCTTC
CASSLEGGRYNEQFF
>TRBV19|NA|TRBD1|TRBJ1-2
TGTGCCAGTAGCGACAGGGGGCGCGGAGGCTACACCTTC
CASSDRGRGGYTF
>TRBV2|NA|TRBD1|TRBJ1-1
TGTGCCAGCAGTGAATCCCGGACAGGAAATACTGAAGCTTTCTTT
CASSESRTGNTEAFF
>TRBV7-9|NA|NA|TRBJ1-1
TGTGCCAGCAGCTTCCCTTCTAAGGGGGGCAGGGACACTGAAGCTTTCTTT
CASSFPSKGGRDTEAFF
>TRBV6-5|NA|TRBD1|TRBJ2-5
TGTGCCAGCAGTTACTACAGGGGGCAAGAGACCCAGTACTTC
CASSYYRGQETQYF
>TRBV29-1|few|NA|TRBJ1-1
TGCAGCGTTGAATCACAGGCGGGGAACACTGAAGCTTTCTTT
CSVESQAGNTEAFF
>TRBV7-7|NA|TRBD2|TRBJ2-7
TGTGCTAGCAGCTGGACTAGCGACTCCTACGAGCAGTACTTC
CASSWTSDSYEQYF
>TRBV19|NA|TRBD1|TRBJ2-2
TGTGCCAGTAGTAACCCCGGACAGGTGACCGGGGAGCTGTTTTTT
CASSNPGQVTGELFF
>TRBV7-2|NA|TRBD2|TRBJ2-2
TGTGCCAGCAGCTTAGATCCTAGCGGAGCGAACACCGGGGAGCTGTTTTTT
CASSLDPSGANTGELFF
>TRBV4-2|NA|TRBD2|TRBJ2-1
TGTGCCAGCAGCCAAGGAGCGGGACTCTACAATGAGCAGTTCTTC
CASSQGAGLYNEQFF
>TRBV6-5|few|NA|TRBJ1-2
TGTGCCAGCGAGGCAGGGTATGGCTACACCTTC
CASEAGYGYTF
>TRBV10-1|few|NA|TRBJ2-5
TGCGCCAGCAGTGAGTCTGGGGAGACCCAGTACTTC
CASSESGETQYF
>TRBV27|few|NA|TRBJ1-5
TGTGCCAGCAGTGACTACCGGAACGGTCAGCCCCAGCATTTT
CASSDYRNGQPQHF
>TRBV7-8|NA|NA|TRBJ2-7
TGTGCCAGCAGCTTTAGTGGGGACGAGCAGTACTTC
CASSFSGDEQYF
>TRBV7-3|NA|NA|TRBJ2-3
TGTGCCAGCAGCTTAATAGGCAGCACAGATACGCAGTATTTT
CASSLIGSTDTQYF
>TRBV2|NA|NA|TRBJ1-3
TGTGCCAGCAGCTTCCTTGGGCCACCCGACGATGGAAACACCATATATTTT
CASSFLGPPDDGNTIYF
>TRBV9|once|NA|TRBJ1-2
TGTGCCAGCAGCGTAGAACCGGGCTATGGCTACACCTTC
CASSVEPGYGYTF
>TRBV10-3|few|NA|TRBJ1-1
TGTGCCATCAGGGGCAGGACTGCTGAAGCTTTCTTT
CAIRGRTAEAFF
>TRBV11-3|NA|NA|TRBJ1-1
TGTGCCAGCAGCTCCAGGGAGAAGGAAGGTGAAGCTTTCTTT
CASSSREKEGEAFF
>TRBV19|few|TRBD2|TRBJ2-1
TGTGCCAGTAGTACAAGGACTAGCGGGAGATCCTACAATGAGCAGTTCTTC
CASSTRTSGRSYNEQFF